The clone carrying this T cell receptor beta chain was counted only a few times. Its target is unknown. The sample belongs to a study of T cell repertoires in cytomegalovirus infection. TCRdb reprocessed the reads via MiXCR and lists one record per CDR3 protein. Among 450,000 to 650,000 distinct CDR3 sequences, more than 25% were seen once, and the ten largest hold about 12%. The study, taken as a whole, reports: HLA-C-restricted CMV-specific TCR beta clonotypes prevailed in the ex vivo response.

V gave up 5 bases and J gave up 2 bases; unmatched junction bases: 5. This CDR3 has 14 residues. In germline, CDR1 is SGHAT, CDR2 FQDESV (reference sequence). The sequence was collected from a human donor in good health (CMV status not recorded). Some clones in this sample may be carry-over from other donors' samples. V usage is TRBV11-1 and J usage is TRBJ2-5; 7 nucleotides agree with TRBD1. The specimen sequenced was PBMCs. The CDR3 sequence is CASSKGQRQETQYF. CDR3 DNA sequence: TGTGCCAGCAGCAAGGGACAGCGGCAAGAGACCCAGTACTTC. Full variable domain (remainder filled in from reference TRBV11-1 and TRBJ2-5): EAEVAQSPRYKITEKSQAVAFWCDPISGHATLYWYRQILGQGPELLVQFQDESVVDDSQLPKDRFSAERLKGVDSTLKIQPAELGDSAMYLCASSKGQRQETQYFGPGTRLLVL.